A single sample gave rise to the 32 T cell receptor beta chains below, sequenced in a study of CD8+ T cells in alopecia areata. Treatment defined: oral pan-JAK inhibitor, 5-10 mg twice daily. Sequencing used cDNA as its template, made by extracting RNA and reverse transcribing it. Method: immunoSEQ multiplex PCR; TCRdb's copy keeps in-frame clones and lacks some. The table shows 210,000 or so clones, with roughly 66% occurring only once. This specimen consisted of CD4+ T cells sorted from blood, obtained at week 44, from a patient treated with tofacitinib. These TCRs come from a human donor with alopecia areata.

Here the CDR3 reads CAWIGSRMAEAFF. CDR3 sequence (DNA): TGTGCCTGGATAGGGTCAAGAATGGCTGAAGCTTTCTTT. The chain is built from TRBV30 and TRBJ1-1; the D is unclear. From germline, CDR1 is GTSNPN and CDR2 SVGIG (reference sequence). The CDR3 is 13 residues long. V lost 4 bases to trimming and J lost 6 bases, with 15 bases between them. Looking up the rest from reference TRBV30 and TRBJ1-1 gives the full variable domain: SQTIHQWPATLVQPVGSPLSLECTVEGTSNPNLYWYRQAAGRGLQLLFYSVGIGQISSEVPQNLSASRPQDRQFILSSKKLLLSDSGFYLCAWIGSRMAEAFFGQGTRLTVV.

The genes are TRBV30 and TRBJ1-1; D remains unclear. Looked up from germline, CDR1 is GTSNPN and CDR2 is SVGIG (reference sequence). Trimming cost V 3 bases and J 2 bases, with 4 bases left between them. The CDR3 runs 11 residues. The CDR3 is CAWRRNTEAFF. CDR3 in DNA: TGTGCCTGGAGACGAAACACTGAAGCTTTCTTT.

The gene calls are TRBV15 and TRBJ2-7; D not resolved. The CDR3 covers 13 residues. The V end lost 0 bases, the J end lost 5 bases, and 8 bases lay between the germline ends. CDR1 and CDR2 (germline): LNHNV, YYDKDF (reference sequence). DNA for the CDR3: TGTGCCACCAGCAGAGATCCCGCACACGAGCAGTACTTC. Translated: CATSRDPAHEQYF. Based on the CDR3 plus reference TRBV15 and TRBJ2-7, the full variable domain is DAMVIQNPRYQVTQFGKPVTLSCSQTLNHNVMYWYQQKSSQAPKLLFHYYDKDFNNEADTPDNFQSRRPNTSFCFLDIRSPGLGDTAMYLCATSRDPAHEQYFGPGTRLTVT.

This chain joins TRBV5-1 and TRBJ1-2; D gene uncertain. The CDR3 consists of 12 residues. Germline CDR1 SGHRS, CDR2 YFSETQ. V was cut by 0 bases and J by 8 bases, with 8 bases left in between. The DNA for the CDR3 is TGCGCCAGCAGCTTGGGAGCCTACGGCTACACCTTC. It encodes CASSLGAYGYTF.

The J gene is TRBJ2-7, the V gene TRBV10-3; 10 bases match TRBD2. The CDR3 is 15 residues long. V lost 2 bases to trimming and J lost 1 base; unmatched junction nucleotides: 2. Germline CDR1 reads ENHRY; CDR2 reads SYGVKD. The CDR3 region is CAISEGSGGSYEQYF. CDR3 DNA sequence: TGTGCCATCAGTGAGGGTAGCGGGGGGTCCTACGAGCAGTACTTC.

The V gene is TRBV7-2, the J gene TRBJ2-1; 7 bases are a match to TRBD1. With 6 bases clipped from V and 0 bases from J, the junction kept 8 bases outside the gene matches. The CDR3 has 16 amino acids. From germline, CDR1 is SGHTA and CDR2 FQGNSA. The CDR3, as DNA: TGTGCCAGCAGGAAACAGGGGATTGCCTCCTACAATGAGCAGTTCTTC. It specifies CASRKQGIASYNEQFF.

This rearrangement joins TRBV28 to TRBJ2-7; D may be TRBD1 or TRBD2 (5 bases each). CDR3 length equals 15 residues. V gave up 6 bases and J gave up 4 bases, with 19 bases separating them. Germline V gene data show CDR1 as MDHEN and CDR2 as SYDVKM. As DNA, the CDR3 is TGTGCCAGCAGGCGCCGGGACGCCCTGGAATACGAGCAGTACTTC. This sequence encodes CASRRRDALEYEQYF.

The V gene is TRBV5-1, the J gene TRBJ2-3, with 10 bases that match TRBD2. Germline-derived CDR1 and CDR2 are SGHRS and YFSETQ. The CDR3 loop spans 16 amino acids. Losses at the gene ends were 4 bases for V and 4 bases for J; bases not matched to a gene: 9. In nucleotides, the CDR3 is TGCGCCAGCAGCCTCCCAGCGGGGGGGCTCGCAGATACGCAGTATTTT. It is translated as CASSLPAGGLADTQYF.

This clone was counted ten times or more. This rearrangement joins TRBV7-2 to TRBJ1-5, with D tentatively TRBD1 (6 bases). With 5 bases removed from V and 4 bases from J, the gap between germline ends came to 12 bases. The germline V gene encodes CDR1 SGHTA and CDR2 FQGNSA. There are 14 residues in the CDR3. CDR3 in DNA: TGTGCCAGCAGCCCGAGAGACAGGAATCAGCCCCAGCATTTT. This sequence encodes CASSPRDRNQPQHF.

This clone was found a few times. The J gene is TRBJ1-2, the V gene TRBV7-2; D ambiguous. Trimming took 5 bases from V and 3 from J, leaving 10 bases between them. CDR1 is SGHTA and CDR2 is FQGNSA in the germline V gene. The CDR3 is made up of 13 amino acids. The CDR3 region is CASSPRTDYGYTF. The CDR3 DNA follows: TGTGCCAGCAGCCCCAGGACGGACTATGGCTACACCTTC.

This clone is termed medium-sized. V gene TRBV2 combines with J gene TRBJ1-4, with 9 bases that match TRBD1. V trimming: 3 bases; J trimming: 6 bases; junction bases outside the gene matches: 14. The CDR3 runs 18 residues. Germline CDR1 SNHLY, CDR2 FYNNEI. The CDR3 coding sequence is TGTGCCAGCAGTGAGTCCGGGACAGGGAGTGCCATCGATGAAAAACTGTTTTTT. Translation: CASSESGTGSAIDEKLFF.

This chain joins TRBV18 and TRBJ1-4; a weak D match, TRBD1 (6 bases). The CDR3 loop spans 17 amino acids. V lost 5 bases, J lost 6 bases, and 22 bases lay in between. CDR1 KGHSH and CDR2 LQKENI come from the germline V gene. CDR3 sequence reads: CASSSRGGARFDEKLFF. The CDR3 DNA reads as TGTGCCAGCTCATCCCGAGGGGGGGCTCGTTTCGATGAAAAACTGTTTTTT. Using reference TRBV18 and TRBJ1-4 for the parts outside the CDR3, the full variable domain is NAGVMQNPRHLVRRRGQEARLRCSPMKGHSHVYWYRQLPEEGLKFMVYLQKENIIDESGMPKERFSAEFPKEGPSILRIQQVVRGDSAAYFCASSSRGGARFDEKLFFGSGTQLSVL.

The chain couples TRBV5-1 to TRBJ1-2, with TRBD1 identical over 8 bases. V shed 0 bases and J 6 bases; nucleotides not matched to a gene: 7. CDR3 size: 15 residues. Per germline, CDR1 SGHRS and CDR2 YFSETQ. In DNA, the CDR3 is TGCGCCAGCAGCTTGGCCAAGGACAGGGCGGATGGCTACACCTTC. This gives the protein CASSLAKDRADGYTF.

The rearrangement links TRBV30 to TRBJ1-3; TRBD1 agrees at 8 bases. This CDR3 has 14 residues. Germline-derived CDR1 and CDR2 are GTSNPN and SVGIG (reference sequence). The trim removed 4 bases at V and 1 base at J, leaving 3 bases unmatched. The CDR3 sequence: CAWTDRGSGNTIYF. The CDR3 DNA is TGTGCCTGGACTGACAGGGGATCTGGAAACACCATATATTTT.

This chain links TRBV12-5 with TRBJ1-4; no definite D call. Trimming removed 0 bases from V and 7 bases from J, with 18 bases in between. CDR1 LGHNT and CDR2 FRNRAP come from the germline V gene. CDR3 size: 17 residues. CDR3 DNA: TGTGCTAGTGGTTTGGTAATTGGTGAGTTGGCGGGTGAAAAACTGTTTTTT. This translates into CASGLVIGELAGEKLFF.

J is TRBJ2-7 and V is TRBV2; D possibly uses TRBD1 or TRBD2 (5 bases each). Trimming took 11 bases from V and 3 from J, leaving 14 bases between them. There are 12 residues in the CDR3. Germline-derived CDR1 and CDR2 are SNHLY and FYNNEI. CDR3 nucleotide sequence: TGTGCCGGGACGACGGATCACTACGAGCAGTACTTC. It yields the protein CAGTTDHYEQYF.

Ten or more counts support this clone. The chain links TRBV5-4 to TRBJ2-3; the D gene is possibly TRBD2 (6 bases). The CDR3 is 15 amino acids. The germline CDR1 and CDR2 sequences are SGHNT and YYREEE (reference sequence). The V end lost 4 bases, the J end lost 3 bases, and 15 bases lay between the germline ends. The CDR3 loop reads CASSPPMAGTDTQYF. Here the CDR3 DNA reads TGTGCCAGCAGCCCCCCGATGGCGGGGACAGATACGCAGTATTTT.

The chain has TRBV5-1 and TRBJ2-5; 7 positions agree with TRBD1. Germline V gene sequence: CDR1 SGHRS, CDR2 YFSETQ. V trimming: 4 bases; J trimming: 4 bases; junction bases outside the gene matches: 10. The CDR3 covers 15 residues. Here the CDR3 DNA reads TGCGCCAGCAGCCCTCAGGGGGAATTACGAGAGACCCAGTACTTC. Translated: CASSPQGELRETQYF.

The chain links TRBV5-6 to TRBJ1-4, with D possibly being TRBD1 (5 bases). V lost 4 bases to trimming and J lost 4 bases, with 14 bases between them. The germline CDR1 and CDR2 sequences are SGHDT and YYEEEE. This CDR3 contains 15 residues. The CDR3 region has the DNA TGTGCCAGCAGCGACCCAGGGACGGGTAATGAAAAACTGTTTTTT. This gives the protein CASSDPGTGNEKLFF.

CDR3 nucleotide sequence: TGCAGCGTGGCTACAGGGAATCCCCCGTACGAGCAGTACTTC. It yields the protein CSVATGNPPYEQYF. The chain is built from TRBV29-1 and TRBJ2-7; weak D call: TRBD1 (6 bases). Germline CDR1 and CDR2: SQVTM and ANQGSEA. Between the trimmed V and J ends, which lost 6 bases and 4 bases, there was a span of 19 bases. This CDR3 comprises 14 residues.

Turning to this clone: The same CDR3 can be traced to other DNA sequences in this sample. This sequence joins TRBV29-1 and TRBJ2-7; D is unclear. Germline V lookup: CDR1 SQVTM, CDR2 ANQGSEA. The V end lost 4 bases, the J end lost 0 bases, and 4 bases lay between the germline ends. The CDR3 spans 11 residues. CDR3 amino acids: CSVGSSYEQYF. Written as DNA, the CDR3 is TGCAGCGTTGGTAGCTCCTACGAGCAGTACTTC.

The V call is TRBV7-2, the J call TRBJ2-7, with 7 bases matching TRBD2. Losses at the gene ends were 5 bases for V and 2 bases for J; bases not matched to a gene: 6. Per the germline V gene, CDR1 is SGHTA and CDR2 is FQGNSA. The CDR3 consists of 14 residues. The CDR3 nucleotides read TGTGCCAGCAGCGGGGGAGGGGTCGCCTACGAGCAGTACTTC. Translating gives CASSGGGVAYEQYF.

The genes are TRBV29-1 and TRBJ1-2; no definite D call. There are 17 residues in the CDR3. V was shortened by 3 bases and J by 2 bases, with 22 bases between the two germline ends. Germline CDR1 reads SQVTM; CDR2 reads ANQGSEA. In DNA form, the CDR3 reads TGCAGCGTTGAGGAGGTAGTGGTCGGTCGAAGAAACTATGGCTACACCTTC. Encoded protein: CSVEEVVVGRRNYGYTF.

The rearrangement uses TRBV5-1 and TRBJ1-6, with 7 bases aligning to TRBD1. Per germline, CDR1 SGHRS and CDR2 YFSETQ. CDR3 length: 15 amino acids. Losses at the gene ends were 4 bases for V and 7 bases for J; bases not matched to a gene: 8. For the CDR3, the DNA is TGCGCCAGCAGCCCGACACAGGGGTGGAATTCACCCCTCCACTTT. Protein sequence: CASSPTQGWNSPLHF.

The chain joins TRBV29-1 to TRBJ2-7; D unresolved. This CDR3 has 11 residues. The V and J ends lost 5 bases and 2 bases respectively, with 7 bases between them. Germline CDR1 reads SQVTM; CDR2 reads ANQGSEA. The CDR3 protein is CSVRITYEQYF. In DNA, the CDR3 is TGCAGCGTTCGGATAACCTACGAGCAGTACTTC.

This chain links TRBV19 with TRBJ2-6, with D maybe TRBD2 (5 bases). Germline CDR1 is LNHDA and CDR2 is SQIVND (reference sequence). Between the trimmed V and J ends, which lost 0 bases and 5 bases, there was a span of 8 bases. The CDR3 covers 15 residues. CDR3 protein: CASSIDEGRANVLTF. The CDR3 DNA follows: TGTGCCAGTAGTATAGATGAGGGTAGGGCCAACGTCCTGACTTTC. Full variable domain (outside the CDR3, taken from reference TRBV19 and TRBJ2-6): DGGITQSPKYLFRKEGQNVTLSCEQNLNHDAMYWYRQDPGQGLRLIYYSQIVNDFQKGDIAEGYSVSREKKESFPLTVTSAQKNPTAFYLCASSIDEGRANVLTFGAGSRLTVL.

The V and J genes are TRBV10-3 and TRBJ2-6; possibly TRBD1 for D (6 bases). The CDR3 covers 15 residues. CDR1 ENHRY and CDR2 SYGVKD come from the germline V gene. V was cut by 6 bases and J by 4 bases, with 13 bases left in between. Here the CDR3 reads CAISEGVPGANVLTF. The CDR3, as DNA: TGTGCCATCAGCGAGGGGGTGCCCGGGGCCAACGTCCTGACTTTC.

V usage is TRBV2 and J usage is TRBJ1-1; D unresolved. CDR3 length equals 14 residues. Trimming shortened V by 3 bases and J by 5 bases, and 13 bases separated the two germline ends. The germline V gene has CDR1 SNHLY and CDR2 FYNNEI. CDR3 sequence: CASSDLGLGTEAFF. CDR3 nucleotides: TGTGCCAGCAGTGATTTAGGGCTGGGGACTGAAGCTTTCTTT.

This clone was detected a few times. The chain uses TRBV14 and TRBJ1-2; D gene unclear. Per the germline V gene, CDR1 is SGHDN and CDR2 is FVKESK. This CDR3 has 13 residues. Trimming pared 5 bases from V and 8 bases from J, leaving 15 bases between. The chain's CDR3 is CASSSKVGSGYTF. The CDR3 DNA follows: TGTGCCAGCAGCTCCAAAGTCGGGAGCGGCTACACCTTC.

The rearrangement joins TRBV18 to TRBJ1-1, with D possibly TRBD1 on 5 matching bases. The CDR3 sequence is 14 residues long. Germline V gives CDR1 KGHSH, CDR2 LQKENI. The V end was cut by 3 bases, the J end by 1 base, with 9 bases between. As DNA, the CDR3 is TGTGCCAGCTCACCTGGACAAACGAACACTGAAGCTTTCTTT. Residues: CASSPGQTNTEAFF.

Here the CDR3 reads CASSLGPTAGNTIYF. Here the CDR3 DNA reads TGCGCCAGCAGCTTGGGTCCCACCGCCGGAAACACCATATATTTT. The genes are TRBV5-1 and TRBJ1-3, with D unresolved. Germline V gene lookup returns CDR1 SGHRS and CDR2 YFSETQ. The CDR3 covers 15 residues. Between the trimmed V and J ends, which lost 0 bases and 4 bases, there was a span of 11 bases.

The chain is built from TRBV6-1 and TRBJ2-3; 8 bases line up with TRBD1. This CDR3 spans 16 amino acids. CDR1 MNHNS and CDR2 SASEGT come from the germline V gene. V lost 4 bases, J lost 3 bases, and 9 bases stayed unmatched. The CDR3 coding sequence is TGTGCCAGCAGTGGGACAGGGATGTTTGGGACAGATACGCAGTATTTT. The encoded protein is CASSGTGMFGTDTQYF.